One and the same sample provided the 14 T cell receptor beta chains below, sequenced in a study of blood T cell repertoires in COVID-19. Assay used: immunoSEQ multiplex PCR; TCRdb lists only in-frame clones, some missing. The sample gives nearly 25,000 clones, approximately 74% of which show up once; about 7% is in the top ten. The specimen was peripheral blood. These TCRs come from a man aged 45-65 years with COVID-19, enrolled during active disease.

This chain uses TRBV6-6 with TRBJ2-5, with 11 bases lining up with TRBD2. This CDR3 spans 18 amino acids. V gave up 5 bases and J gave up 2 bases; unmatched junction bases: 13. The germline V gene has CDR1 MNHNY and CDR2 SVGAGI (reference sequence). CDR3 in DNA: TGTGCCAGCAGTCGGTCCCAGGGGACTAGCGGATTGCAAGAGACCCAGTACTTC. Amino acid sequence: CASSRSQGTSGLQETQYF.

This clone was seen just once. J is TRBJ1-1 and V is TRBV11-2; D gene ambiguous. The CDR3 is 14 amino acids. Trimming left V 0 bases short and J 5 bases short, with 10 bases between. Germline values: CDR1 SGHAT, CDR2 FQNNGV. CDR3 loop: CASSLDPGLTEAFF. CDR3 DNA: TGTGCCAGCAGCTTAGACCCAGGCTTGACTGAAGCTTTCTTT.

V is TRBV28 and J is TRBJ2-4; 10 bases line up with TRBD1. The CDR3 contains 16 residues. V shed 1 base and J 4 bases; nucleotides not matched to a gene: 4. Looked up from germline, CDR1 is MDHEN and CDR2 is SYDVKM. The DNA for the CDR3 is TGTGCCAGCAGTTTATTCTCGGGACAGGGGAAAAACATTCAGTACTTC. This gives the protein CASSLFSGQGKNIQYF.

This rearrangement joins TRBV10-1 to TRBJ2-5; D is perhaps TRBD2 (5 bases). With 0 bases removed from V and 7 bases from J, the gap between germline ends came to 9 bases. The CDR3 runs to 13 residues. In germline, CDR1 is WNHNN, CDR2 SYGVQD (reference sequence). CDR3: CASSESLRGTQYF. CDR3 nucleotide sequence: TGCGCCAGCAGTGAGTCCCTCCGGGGGACCCAGTACTTC.

The chain employs TRBV6-5 and TRBJ2-1, with 10 bases identical to TRBD1. The CDR3 length is 14 residues. Unmatched junction bases numbered 4, after V lost 5 bases and J lost 6 bases. Germline lookup yields CDR1 MNHEY and CDR2 SVGAGI. The CDR3 DNA reads TGTGCCAGCAGTCCCGGGACAGGGGCCAATGAGCAGTTCTTC. It codes for CASSPGTGANEQFF.

This chain uses TRBV6-6 with TRBJ1-1, with 8 bases fitting TRBD1. This CDR3 comprises 16 residues. The V segment lost 6 bases and the J segment 5 bases; nucleotides outside the gene matches: 14. Germline values: CDR1 MNHNY, CDR2 SVGAGI (reference sequence). The chain's CDR3 is CASSATAQGGFTEAFF. The CDR3 nucleotides read TGTGCCAGCAGCGCAACCGCACAGGGGGGGTTTACTGAAGCTTTCTTT.

The chain combines TRBV3-1 (or the pseudogene TRBV3-2) with TRBJ1-2, with a tentative D call TRBD1 (6 bases). Between the trimmed V and J ends, which lost 1 base and 8 bases, there was a span of 8 bases. The germline V gene has CDR1 LGHDT and CDR2 YNNKEL (reference sequence). This CDR3 region has 12 residues. Here the CDR3 DNA reads TGTGCCAGCAGCCAAGGGCAGGGGGGCTACACCTTC. Amino acid sequence: CASSQGQGGYTF.

This rearrangement joins TRBV5-4 to TRBJ2-3, with 11 positions matching TRBD2. The germline CDR1 and CDR2 sequences are SGHNT and YYREEE (reference sequence). J gave up 3 bases and V 4 bases, and 4 bases lay outside the gene matches. CDR3 length equals 15 residues. DNA for the CDR3: TGTGCCAGCAGCCCCACTAGCGGGGGTACAGATACGCAGTATTTT. Its protein product is CASSPTSGGTDTQYF.

The rearrangement links TRBV5-1 to TRBJ2-1; 8 bases match TRBD1. The CDR3 extends over 14 amino acids. Germline V gives CDR1 SGHRS, CDR2 YFSETQ. Trimming at V came to 4 bases and at J to 7 bases, leaving 7 bases not matched to a gene. The CDR3 DNA reads TGCGCCAGCAGCAGACTGACAGGGGAAAATGAGCAGTTCTTC. Translated: CASSRLTGENEQFF. The full variable domain, its missing parts supplied by reference TRBV5-1 and TRBJ2-1, is KAGVTQTPRYLIKTRGQQVTLSCSPISGHRSVSWYQQTPGQGLQFLFEYFSETQRNKGNFPGRFSGRQFSNSRSEMNVSTLELGDSALYLCASSRLTGENEQFFGPGTRLTVL.

This clone was observed a handful of times. The rearrangement joins TRBV9 to TRBJ1-3; D remains ambiguous. Trimming took off 3 bases at V and 0 bases at J, with 16 bases between the two ends. Germline values: CDR1 SGDLS, CDR2 YYNGEE. This CDR3 is built from 17 residues. Written as DNA, the CDR3 is TGTGCCAGCAGCGCGATGTTGACACCTGCCTCTGGAAACACCATATATTTT. It is translated as CASSAMLTPASGNTIYF. The complete variable domain, with remaining parts taken from reference TRBV9 and TRBJ1-3, reads DSGVTQTPKHLITATGQRVTLRCSPRSGDLSVYWYQQSLDQGLQFLIQYYNGEERAKGNILERFSAQQFPDLHSELNLSSLELGDSALYFCASSAMLTPASGNTIYFGEGSWLTVV.

The V and J genes are TRBV4-2 and TRBJ1-2, with 9 bases matching TRBD1. The CDR3 is made up of 13 amino acids. Germline assignment: CDR1 LGHNA and CDR2 YNFKEQ. Trimming removed 4 bases from V and 8 bases from J; junction bases left unmatched: 5. CDR3 sequence (DNA): TGTGCCAGCAGCCGTACAGGGGGCGCCGGCTACACCTTC. Translating it yields CASSRTGGAGYTF.

This chain connects TRBV7-9 to TRBJ1-6, with D possibly matching TRBD1 (6 bases). From germline, CDR1 is SEHNR and CDR2 FQNEAQ (reference sequence). The CDR3 has 14 amino acids. V lost 3 bases to trimming and J lost 6 bases, with 9 bases between them. CDR3 region: CASSLDSVNSPLHF. The CDR3 bases are TGTGCCAGCAGCTTGGACAGCGTTAATTCACCCCTCCACTTT. Together with reference TRBV7-9 and TRBJ1-6, the CDR3 gives the full variable domain: DTGVSQNPRHKITKRGQNVTFRCDPISEHNRLYWYRQTLGQGPEFLTYFQNEAQLEKSRLLSDRFSAERPKGSFSTLEIQRTEQGDSAMYLCASSLDSVNSPLHFGNGTRLTVT.

The V call is TRBV3-1 (or the pseudogene TRBV3-2), the J call TRBJ2-5; 13 bases line up with TRBD2. V gave up 3 bases and J gave up 1 base; unmatched junction bases: 2. The germline CDR1 and CDR2 sequences are LGHDT and YNNKEL (reference sequence). This CDR3 comprises 16 residues. The CDR3 region is CASSHGLAGVQETQYF. In nucleotides, the CDR3 is TGTGCCAGCAGCCACGGACTAGCGGGGGTCCAAGAGACCCAGTACTTC.

This clone appeared once. Other nucleotide sequences from this sample produce the same CDR3. The chain employs TRBV7-8 and TRBJ2-1, with D possibly TRBD2 on 5 matching bases. V shed 2 bases and J shed 5 bases, with 16 bases lying between them. CDR3 length equals 16 residues. CDR1 SGHVS and CDR2 FQNEAQ come from the germline V gene. In DNA, the CDR3 is TGTGCCAGCAGCTTATCTAGTGCAGGAGGAAACAATGAGCAGTTCTTC. It specifies CASSLSSAGGNNEQFF.